One and the same sample provided the 27 T cell receptor beta chains below, sequenced in a study of blood T cell repertoires in COVID-19. Data came from immunoSEQ multiplex PCR; TCRdb stores just in-frame clones and leaves some out. The sample consists of some 200,000 clones, around 82% of them appearing once. Source material: PBMCs or T cells enriched from blood (not recorded which). These receptors all stem from a woman aged 55-69 years with acute COVID-19.

In nucleotides, the CDR3 is TGCAGCGGTCGGGACAGGGTTCATGAAAAACTGTTTTTT. Translation: CSGRDRVHEKLFF. The rearrangement joins TRBV29-1 to TRBJ1-4; the match to TRBD1 covers 9 bases. CDR1 is SQVTM and CDR2 is ANQGSEA in the germline V gene. Trimming removed 7 bases from V and 6 bases from J; junction bases left unmatched: 6. The CDR3 spans 13 residues.

The V and J genes are TRBV6-5 and TRBJ1-6, with D possibly matching TRBD1 (6 bases). CDR3 length: 14 amino acids. Germline V gives CDR1 MNHEY, CDR2 SVGAGI. The V gene lost 6 bases and the J gene lost 8 bases, with 14 bases spanning the gap. CDR3 sequence (DNA): TGTGCCAGCAGCCCCGGGACACGGGATTCACCCCTCCACTTT. It translates to CASSPGTRDSPLHF.

The chain couples TRBV6-5 to TRBJ1-2, with 10 nucleotides matching TRBD1. The junction had 6 bases not matched to a gene; V was cut back by 6 bases and J by 8 bases. In germline, CDR1 is MNHEY, CDR2 SVGAGI. This CDR3 is 13 amino acids long. DNA for the CDR3: TGTGCCAGCAGATACGGGACAGGGGACGGCTACACCTTC. It specifies CASRYGTGDGYTF.

The rearrangement links TRBV6-6 to TRBJ2-4; D is possibly TRBD1 (10 bases). Looked up from germline, CDR1 is MNHNY and CDR2 is SVGAGI (reference sequence). V dropped 5 bases and J dropped 1 base, with 39 bases sitting between them. There are 24 residues in the CDR3. CDR3 coding DNA: TGTGCCAGCAGTCCGAGTGGGGGACAGGGGCGGCGGGAGGGCCACCTCGGGGCCAAAAACATTCAGTACTTC. It specifies CASSPSGGQGRREGHLGAKNIQYF.

This chain uses TRBV30 with TRBJ1-1; D remains unclear. CDR1 GTSNPN and CDR2 SVGIG come from the germline V gene (reference sequence). The CDR3 consists of 12 residues. V lost 5 bases, J lost 7 bases, and 14 bases lay in between. In nucleotides, the CDR3 is TGTGCCTGGCGGGGAGGCGGGGTTGAAGCTTTCTTT. This encodes CAWRGGGVEAFF.

This clone has a single count. V and J are TRBV10-2 and TRBJ2-1, with 8 bases that match TRBD2. Trimming cost V 8 bases and J 4 bases; bases outside gene matches: 7. There are 14 residues in the CDR3. Germline CDR1 and CDR2: WSHSY and SAAADI. The CDR3 loop reads CASWPSGPYNEQFF. The CDR3 DNA is TGCGCCAGCTGGCCTAGCGGGCCTTACAATGAGCAGTTCTTC.

The chain uses TRBV2 and TRBJ2-5; 11 nucleotides align to TRBD2. CDR1 is SNHLY, CDR2 FYNNEI, per germline. The CDR3 extends over 16 amino acids. V was pared by 9 bases and J by 2 bases, with 11 bases of the junction left unmatched. The CDR3 DNA is TGTGCCAGTAAACCTACTAGCGGGGGAAATCAAGAGACCCAGTACTTC. Translating gives CASKPTSGGNQETQYF.

The chain has TRBV7-2 and TRBJ2-2; possibly TRBD1 for D (6 bases). CDR1 is SGHTA and CDR2 is FQGNSA in the germline V gene. This CDR3 comprises 16 residues. Trimming stripped 1 base from V and 0 bases from J, with 9 bases between. CDR3 DNA: TGTGCCAGCAGCTTAGTGGGGGCACCGAACACCGGGGAGCTGTTTTTT. It yields the protein CASSLVGAPNTGELFF.

This chain uses TRBV12-3 or TRBV12-4 with TRBJ2-1; no firm D call. This CDR3 comprises 13 residues. Trimming pared 9 bases from V and 0 bases from J, leaving 9 bases between. The CDR3 nucleotides are TGTGCCAGTAGGAGAAGCTCCTACAATGAGCAGTTCTTC. Protein sequence: CASRRSSYNEQFF.

V and J are TRBV4-3 and TRBJ2-7; 12 positions match TRBD2. The V gene end was trimmed by 0 bases and the J gene end by 5 bases; junction bases not matched to a gene: 5. The length of the CDR3 is 16 residues. Germline V gene lookup returns CDR1 LGHNA and CDR2 YSLEER. The CDR3 here is CASSQDLASGRDEQYF. DNA of the CDR3: TGCGCCAGCAGCCAAGATCTGGCTAGCGGGAGGGACGAGCAGTACTTC.

This rearrangement joins TRBV4-2 to TRBJ1-5; 8 bases are shared with TRBD1. This CDR3 spans 15 amino acids. CDR1 and CDR2 (germline): LGHNA, YNFKEQ. The ends lost 0 bases at V and 5 bases at J; junction bases unmatched: 3. In DNA form, the CDR3 reads TGTGCCAGCAGCCAAGATGGACAGGGAGATCAGCCCCAGCATTTT. Translating it yields CASSQDGQGDQPQHF.

V gene TRBV5-5 combines with J gene TRBJ1-3; 7 bases are a match to TRBD1. Germline loops: CDR1 SGHKS, CDR2 YYEKEE (reference sequence). This CDR3 has 15 residues. V shed 2 bases, J shed 3 bases, and the junction held 5 bases outside the gene matches. The CDR3 coding sequence is TGTGCCAGCAGCTTCGGGACAGAAAATGGAAACACCATATATTTT. It specifies CASSFGTENGNTIYF.

The chain joins TRBV7-6 to TRBJ2-5, with TRBD1 identical over 8 bases. The CDR3 has 14 amino acids. With 5 bases clipped from V and 8 bases from J, the junction kept 10 bases outside the gene matches. Germline V gene sequence: CDR1 SGHVS, CDR2 FNYEAQ. The CDR3 reads CASSGNRGSFTQYF. DNA for the CDR3: TGTGCCAGCAGCGGAAACAGGGGGAGTTTTACCCAGTACTTC.

The rearrangement uses TRBV6-5 and TRBJ2-1; 9 bases line up with TRBD2. Germline CDR1 and CDR2: MNHEY and SVGAGI. The trim removed 11 bases at V and 10 bases at J, leaving 12 bases unmatched. This CDR3 region has 13 residues. DNA of the CDR3: TGTGCCTCTGGGGGTAGCGGGAGAGGAGAGCAGTTCTTC. Protein product: CASGGSGRGEQFF.

The chain uses TRBV21-1 and TRBJ1-5; TRBD1 is taken as the D call from the table, unchecked against the DNA. TRBV21-1 is noted as a pseudogene. The CDR3 totals 16 residues. The CDR3 region has the DNA TGTGCCAGCAGCATGGACAGGGGGCTTTGGAATCAGCCCCAGCATTTT. It is translated as CASSMDRGLWNQPQHF.

This clone was seen a handful of times. The V gene is TRBV13, the J gene TRBJ2-5; D might be TRBD1 (7 bases). The CDR3 loop spans 17 amino acids. Germline CDR1 reads PRHDT; CDR2 reads FYEKMQ (reference sequence). V was cut by 2 bases and J by 5 bases, with 21 bases left in between. The CDR3 reads CASSLHRGGIVRETQYF. In DNA, the CDR3 is TGTGCCAGCAGCTTACACAGGGGCGGGATAGTCCGGGAGACCCAGTACTTC. The complete variable domain, with remaining parts taken from reference TRBV13 and TRBJ2-5, reads AAGVIQSPRHLIKEKRETATLKCYPIPRHDTVYWYQQGPGQDPQFLISFYEKMQSDKGSIPDRFSAQQFSDYHSELNMSSLELGDSALYFCASSLHRGGIVRETQYFGPGTRLLVL.

V is TRBV27 and J is TRBJ2-5; 7 positions match TRBD2. The CDR3 extends over 12 amino acids. The germline CDR1 and CDR2 sequences are MNHEY and SMNVEV (reference sequence). J was trimmed by 5 bases and V by 8 bases; bases with no gene match: 5. CDR3 nucleotides: TGTGCCAGCTCCCGGGGAGGGGAGACCCAGTACTTC. It encodes CASSRGGETQYF.

Here the CDR3 DNA reads TGTGCCAGCAGCCCGCCGACAGGGAAAGAGACCCAGTACTTC. Translation gives CASSPPTGKETQYF. This chain links TRBV7-8 with TRBJ2-5, with 7 bases matching TRBD1. The CDR3 length is 14 residues. The V segment lost 5 bases and the J segment 3 bases; nucleotides outside the gene matches: 6. Germline-derived CDR1 and CDR2 are SGHVS and FQNEAQ.

The chain uses TRBV10-3 and TRBJ1-5, with 10 bases aligning to TRBD1. V lost 10 bases to trimming and J lost 7 bases; unmatched junction nucleotides: 13. CDR1 ENHRY and CDR2 SYGVKD come from the germline V gene. CDR3 length: 15 amino acids. In nucleotides, the CDR3 is TGTGCCACCAAGGCACCGGGACAGGGGTACCAGCCCCAGCATTTT. Encoded protein: CATKAPGQGYQPQHF.

V usage is TRBV14 and J usage is TRBJ2-7; D gene unclear. Per the germline V gene, CDR1 is SGHDN and CDR2 is FVKESK. Trimming took off 2 bases at V and 6 bases at J, with 5 bases between the two ends. The CDR3 loop spans 11 amino acids. The CDR3 nucleotides are TGTGCCAGCAGCCAATCTTTCGAGCAGTACTTC. Translation gives CASSQSFEQYF.

The rearrangement joins TRBV2 to TRBJ1-5, with 12 bases lining up with TRBD1. V lost 6 bases and J lost 11; bases outside the gene matches: 5. There are 13 residues in the CDR3. Germline V CDR1 and CDR2: SNHLY, FYNNEI. This CDR3 reads CASRGTGGEAQHF. Written as DNA, the CDR3 is TGTGCCAGCAGGGGGACAGGGGGCGAGGCCCAGCATTTT.

The chain has TRBV4-3 and TRBJ2-1; TRBD2 matches 11 bases. V trimming: 4 bases; J trimming: 4 bases; junction bases outside the gene matches: 6. Germline assignment: CDR1 LGHNA and CDR2 YSLEER. CDR3 length: 16 amino acids. The CDR3 coding sequence is TGCGCCAGCAGCCGAACCGGGACTAGCGGATACAATGAGCAGTTCTTC. It codes for CASSRTGTSGYNEQFF.

The table lists this clone with a count of one. V usage is TRBV9 and J usage is TRBJ2-7, with TRBD2 matching 7 bases. The CDR3 is 13 residues long. V lost 7 bases, J lost 4 bases, and 8 bases stayed unmatched. The germline V gene encodes CDR1 SGDLS and CDR2 YYNGEE. Written as DNA, the CDR3 is TGTGCCAGCTCGGGCGGGAGACGATACGAGCAGTACTTC. It codes for CASSGGRRYEQYF.

This clone has only one observation. The rearrangement uses TRBV18 and TRBJ1-3; no definite D call. V lost 4 bases to trimming and J lost 0 bases, with 7 bases between them. CDR1 KGHSH and CDR2 LQKENI come from the germline V gene. This CDR3 comprises 14 residues. The CDR3 DNA is TGTGCCAGCTCACTCGACACCTCTGGAAACACCATATATTTT. Its protein product is CASSLDTSGNTIYF.

The rearrangement uses TRBV28 and TRBJ2-7; the D gene is possibly TRBD1 (6 bases). Germline CDR1 reads MDHEN; CDR2 reads SYDVKM. The CDR3 loop spans 13 amino acids. V lost 5 bases and J lost 3, with 11 bases in between. This CDR3 is CASSPQQGYEQYV. The CDR3 DNA follows: TGTGCCAGCAGTCCACAACAGGGCTACGAGCAGTACGTC.

DNA for the CDR3: TGTGCCAGCAGCTGGAGCACGAATACGAACACTGAAGCTTTCTTT. It specifies CASSWSTNTNTEAFF. J is TRBJ1-1 and V is TRBV7-2; the D is unclear. V was trimmed by 4 bases and J by 1 base, leaving 13 bases between them. The V gene's germline CDR1 is SGHTA and CDR2 FQGNSA. The CDR3 is 15 amino acids.

The rearrangement uses TRBV11-2 and TRBJ2-5; a possible D gene is TRBD2 (6 bases). Deletions cut 6 bases from V and 1 base from J, with 12 bases between. This CDR3 has 14 residues. Germline V lookup: CDR1 SGHAT, CDR2 FQNNGV. CDR3 sequence: CASSPGGVQETQYF. The CDR3 coding sequence is TGTGCCAGCAGTCCTGGAGGGGTCCAAGAGACCCAGTACTTC.